The clone carrying this T cell receptor beta chain was counted once. The Seattle site enrolled patients during active infection and followed them longitudinally. This specimen belongs to a study of blood T cell repertoires in COVID-19. About the study: Samples came from the United States, Italy and Spain, spanning acute and convalescent COVID-19.

The CDR3 loop spans 15 amino acids. CDR1 and CDR2 from the germline V gene are SGHNT and YYREEE (reference sequence). V shed 3 bases and J shed 0 bases, with 11 bases lying between them. The method was immunoSEQ multiplex PCR; TCRdb's version includes in-frame clones alone and lacks a portion of them. The sample contains 120,000 to 150,000 clones, about 88% of which appear only once. Sequenced input: peripheral blood. The clonotype was recovered from a human donor with COVID-19, enrolled during active disease. The donor label of this sample is uncertain. The gene calls are TRBV5-4 and TRBJ2-3; D remains unclear. CDR3 residues: CASSSPEASTDTQYF. The CDR3 nucleotides are TGTGCCAGCAGCTCACCAGAGGCTAGCACAGATACGCAGTATTTT.